This TCR beta chain was documented in a study of human T cells and chemical hapten exposure. Trimming at V came to 0 bases and at J to 5 bases, leaving 7 bases not matched to a gene. This CDR3 is 15 amino acids long. Germline assignment: CDR1 LGHNA and CDR2 YSLEER. This clonotype was observed many times. Unique molecular identifiers were linked by the library to individual cDNA molecules. TCRdb re-analysed the RACE reads in MiXCR, keeping a single row per CDR3 protein. The sample consists of about 54,000 distinct CDR3 sequences, about a tenth of them appearing once. Time point described: patch test 2, 6 weeks after DPC sensitization. The treatment was: therapeutic diphenylcyclopropenone sensitization with weekly scalp DPC.

The input for sequencing was whole blood, taken in connection with sensitization to the hapten diphenylcyclopropenone (DPC). The clonotype was recovered from a woman between 45 and 60 years old with alopecia areata. Some clones in this sample may be carry-over from other donors' samples. The chain recombines TRBV4-3 with TRBJ2-7, with 7 bases that match TRBD1. CDR3 in DNA: TGCGCCAGCAGCCAAGAGCGGACAGGACCGAACGAGCAGTACTTC. Translating it yields CASSQERTGPNEQYF.